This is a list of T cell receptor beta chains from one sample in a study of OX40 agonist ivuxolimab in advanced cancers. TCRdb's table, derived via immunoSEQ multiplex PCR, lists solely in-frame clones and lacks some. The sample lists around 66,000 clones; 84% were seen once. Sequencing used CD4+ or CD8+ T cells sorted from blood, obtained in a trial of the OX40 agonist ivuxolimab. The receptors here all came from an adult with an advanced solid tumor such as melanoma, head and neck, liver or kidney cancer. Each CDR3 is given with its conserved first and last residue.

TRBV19,CASAEQGTNYGYTF
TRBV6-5,CASSYSKGSEQYF
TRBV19,CASSIGTGYNEQFF
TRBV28,CASRGTGASGYEQYF
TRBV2,CASRFGSEQYF
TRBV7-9,CASSLAGIDEKLFF
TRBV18,CASSPPGLAVLAKNIQYF
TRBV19,CASSTASGGALKTQYF
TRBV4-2,CASSQEVGTGEKTQYF
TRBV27,CASSGTVRSTDTQYF
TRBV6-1,CASSDQTLSSYEQYF
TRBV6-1,CASHMGNQETQYF
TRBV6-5,CASSPQVNEKLFF
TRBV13,CASSSLRWDVDRSLPNTEAFF
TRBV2,CASRDQGANGYTF
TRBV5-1,CASSLEQSSGNTIYF